This TCR beta chain was recorded in a study of T cells in Graves' hyperthyroidism and ophthalmopathy. Study observations and caveats: The model anticipated ophthalmopathy a median approximately 6.6 months pre-onset.

Comments on this clonotype: Its target is not known. One end of the junction is discordant with germline, which a read error may explain.

Researchers amplified the TCR beta CDR3 regions from RNA transcripts. The HTBI set primed first-round TCR CDR3 RT-PCR. Each CDR3 protein is one row after TCRdb ran MiXCR on the multiplex PCR reads. The table records approximately 870,000 distinct CDR3 sequences, approximately 40% of them present only once. This CDR3 is 15 amino acids long. Germline V lookup: CDR1 SEHNR, CDR2 FQNEAQ (reference sequence). This TCR was recovered from a man aged 18 to 35 with Graves' hyperthyroidism. The J gene is TRBJ1-1, the V gene TRBV7-9; 8 nucleotides align to TRBD1. Material: blood. The CDR3 loop is CASSQDPQGATEAFF. The CDR3, as DNA: TGCGCCAGCAGCCAAGATCCTCAGGGGGCGACTGAAGCTTTCTTT.